This T cell receptor (beta chain) was found in a study of T cell repertoires in cytomegalovirus infection. Germline V gene lookup returns CDR1 SGHTA and CDR2 FQGNSA. CDR3 length: 14 residues. Germline trimming cut 5 bases from V and 0 bases from J; bases unmatched to any gene: 2. TCRdb fed the reads into MiXCR, producing one record per CDR3 protein. The sample holds under 120,000 distinct CDR3 sequences, roughly 39% seen once. This clonotype has more than one count but fewer than ten. Its antigen is not known. The material sequenced was CD8+ T cells from cultured PBMCs, taken from culture after CMV antigen stimulation. This chain links TRBV7-2 with TRBJ2-3, with TRBD1 matching over 7 bases. The sequence derives from a human donor in good health (CMV status not recorded). Some clones in this sample may be carry-over from other donors' samples. CDR3 sequence (DNA): TGTGCCAGCAGCCGGGACAGAAGCACAGATACGCAGTATTTT. It yields the protein CASSRDRSTDTQYF.